The next 3 T cell receptor beta chains were all read from a single sample in a study of T cells after somatic rescue of genetic block. The table came from immunoSEQ multiplex PCR; TCRdb's copy has only in-frame clones and leaves some out. The profile shows tens of thousands of clones, roughly 92% of them singletons. The sequenced material came from peripheral blood mononuclear cells (PBMCs). These receptors all stem from a man aged 35 to 55.

The gene calls are TRBV19 and TRBJ2-1; TRBD2 is a possible D gene (5 bases). The germline gives CDR1 LNHDA, CDR2 SQIVND (reference sequence). This CDR3 region has 16 residues. Deletions cut 1 base from V and 0 bases from J, with 10 bases between. The CDR3 nucleotides read TGTGCCAGTAGTATAGCCGGGAAAAGCTCCTACAATGAGCAGTTCTTC. Encoded protein: CASSIAGKSSYNEQFF.

The gene calls are TRBV2 and TRBJ1-6; 7 bases are a match to TRBD1. Germline V gives CDR1 SNHLY, CDR2 FYNNEI. The CDR3 sequence is 13 residues long. V was clipped by 7 bases and J by 7 bases; unmatched bases: 4. The CDR3 sequence: CASNWDSNSPLHF. DNA for the CDR3: TGTGCCAGCAATTGGGACAGCAATTCACCCCTCCACTTT.

The CDR3: CASRTPRGGDTQYF. The CDR3 region has the DNA TGTGCCAGCAGGACGCCGCGGGGGGGGGATACGCAGTATTTT. V usage is TRBV7-2 and J usage is TRBJ2-3; 9 bases fit TRBD2. From germline, CDR1 is SGHTA and CDR2 FQGNSA. The CDR3 contains 14 residues. Trimming cost V 6 bases and J 6 bases; bases outside gene matches: 7. Complete variable domain (other parts from reference TRBV7-2 and TRBJ2-3): GAGVSQSPSNKVTEKGKDVELRCDPISGHTALYWYRQSLGQGLEFLIYFQGNSAPDKSGLPSDRFSAERTGGSVSTLTIQRTQQEDSAVYLCASRTPRGGDTQYFGPGTRLTVL.